This T cell receptor (beta chain) derives from a study of blood T cell repertoires in COVID-19. As for the study in general: Some COVID-19 samples were acute and others convalescent; all came from the United States, Italy and Spain. PBMCs, B-cell-depleted T cells, or T cells provided the cDNA or gDNA that made up the material.

The data were produced by immunoSEQ multiplex PCR, yet TCRdb's version contains in-frame clones alone and is incomplete. The table records 56,000 or so clones, less than 90% of them present only once. The sequenced sample was peripheral blood. The sequence was obtained from a human donor in a cohort sampled during active COVID-19.

CDR3 in amino acids: CSVVGLAAADTQYF. CDR3 in DNA: TGCAGCGTTGTTGGTCTAGCGGCGGCCGATACGCAGTATTTT. The rearrangement uses TRBV29-1 and TRBJ2-3; TRBD2 matches at 7 bases. The V and J ends lost 4 bases and 6 bases, in that order; junction bases with no gene match: 10. The CDR3 extends over 14 amino acids. Germline V gives CDR1 SQVTM, CDR2 ANQGSEA.